The 23 T cell receptor beta chains listed next were all sequenced from one sample in a study of tissue T cells after allogeneic stem cell transplantation. Profiled with immunoSEQ multiplex PCR; TCRdb holds only in-frame clones, not every one. The sample yields fewer than 2,000 clones, roughly 76% seen once. The sample here was colon tissue, taken at autopsy. Every receptor here comes from a male patient aged 40 to 70 with steroid-refractory graft-versus-host disease after an allogeneic stem cell transplant. The graft donor may be the source of some T cells.

This clone was observed a handful of times. The rearrangement links TRBV30 to TRBJ1-6, with D maybe TRBD1 (6 bases). The CDR3 runs 16 residues. V gave up 0 bases and J gave up 3 bases, with 12 bases separating them. Germline CDR1 and CDR2: GTSNPN and SVGIG (reference sequence). Written as DNA, the CDR3 is TGTGCCTGGAGTGTTCAGGGGCAGGTCTATAATTCACCCCTCCACTTT. Amino acids: CAWSVQGQVYNSPLHF. The full variable domain, rest sourced from reference TRBV30 and TRBJ1-6, is SQTIHQWPATLVQPVGSPLSLECTVEGTSNPNLYWYRQAAGRGLQLLFYSVGIGQISSEVPQNLSASRPQDRQFILSSKKLLLSDSGFYLCAWSVQGQVYNSPLHFGNGTRLTVT.

The chain is built from TRBV28 and TRBJ2-7; D unclear. This CDR3 contains 15 residues. The V end lost 8 bases, the J end lost 2 bases, and 19 bases lay between the germline ends. Germline V gives CDR1 MDHEN, CDR2 SYDVKM. This CDR3 is CASGRTSSPPYEQYF. DNA of the CDR3: TGTGCCAGCGGCCGAACCTCCTCGCCCCCCTACGAGCAGTACTTC.

This rearrangement joins TRBV5-6 to TRBJ1-1, with TRBD1 matching 10 bases. The CDR3 runs to 15 residues. Looked up from germline, CDR1 is SGHDT and CDR2 is YYEEEE. V lost 5 bases and J lost 3; bases outside the gene matches: 7. CDR3 sequence reads: CASSSGTGVDTEAFF. As DNA, the CDR3 is TGTGCCAGCAGTAGCGGGACAGGGGTGGACACTGAAGCTTTCTTT.

The J gene is TRBJ2-7, the V gene TRBV18; D is uncertain. The CDR3 runs to 14 residues. Deletions cut 3 bases from V and 5 bases from J, with 14 bases between. Germline V CDR1 and CDR2: KGHSH, LQKENI. Here the CDR3 DNA reads TGTGCCAGCTCACCTAGACTGGATGCCGACGAGCAGTACTTC. Translation: CASSPRLDADEQYF.

The gene calls are TRBV5-1 and TRBJ1-4; TRBD1 matches at 8 bases. Germline-derived CDR1 and CDR2 are SGHRS and YFSETQ. V lost 0 bases and J lost 5; bases outside the gene matches: 3. The CDR3 runs 15 residues. CDR3 protein: CASSLGNRGNEKLFF. The CDR3 region has the DNA TGCGCCAGCAGCTTGGGGAACAGGGGGAATGAAAAACTGTTTTTT.

The chain joins TRBV7-8 to TRBJ2-5, with no clear D. The closer fit of TRBJ2-7 to the DNA end suggests the J call may be wrong. The V gene's germline CDR1 is SGHVS and CDR2 FQNEAQ. CDR3 size: 12 residues. CDR3 sequence (DNA): TGTGCCAGCAGCTTAGTTCTAGGCGAGCAGTACTTC. Translation: CASSLVLGEQYF.

The chain couples TRBV25-1 to TRBJ2-5, with a possible D match to TRBD1 (6 bases). Trimming stripped 2 bases from V and 0 bases from J, with 19 bases between. CDR3 length equals 18 residues. Germline values: CDR1 MGHDK, CDR2 SYGVNS. The CDR3 region is CASSEHISTGTYQETQYF. The DNA for the CDR3 is TGTGCCAGCAGTGAACACATCTCAACAGGGACGTACCAAGAGACCCAGTACTTC. The full variable domain, its missing parts supplied by reference TRBV25-1 and TRBJ2-5, is EADIYQTPRYLVIGTGKKITLECSQTMGHDKMYWYQQDPGMELHLIHYSYGVNSTEKGDLSSESTVSRIRTEHFPLTLESARPSHTSQYLCASSEHISTGTYQETQYFGPGTRLLVL.

This clone was picked up a small number of times. The rearrangement links TRBV9 to TRBJ1-4; TRBD1 is a possible D gene (6 bases). There are 15 residues in the CDR3. From germline, CDR1 is SGDLS and CDR2 YYNGEE. The V end lost 3 bases, the J end lost 5 bases, and 14 bases lay between the germline ends. CDR3 coding DNA: TGTGCCAGCAGCGCCGCTGGCCAGGGGAATGAAAAACTGTTTTTT. The encoded protein is CASSAAGQGNEKLFF.

This chain joins TRBV24-1 and TRBJ2-1; 13 bases agree with TRBD2. Germline assignment: CDR1 KGHDR and CDR2 SFDVKD. This CDR3 region has 17 residues. The J segment lost 8 bases and the V segment lost 7 bases, leaving 13 bases of the junction unmatched. CDR3 protein: CATSWGGLTSGGHEQFF. In DNA form, the CDR3 reads TGTGCCACCAGCTGGGGGGGATTGACTAGCGGGGGGCATGAGCAGTTCTTC.

In its sample, this clone was seen a few times. V gene TRBV12-3 or TRBV12-4 combines with J gene TRBJ1-5, with 7 bases aligning to TRBD1. V trimming: 6 bases; J trimming: 6 bases; junction bases outside the gene matches: 5. This CDR3 has 13 amino acids. The CDR3 nucleotides read TGTGCCAGCAGGGGGACAGATGGTCAGCCCCAGCATTTT. This translates into CASRGTDGQPQHF.

This clone was found a few times. As DNA, the CDR3 is TGTGCCAGCAGTAACCTAGCGGGGGCAACCTACGAGCAGTACTTC. Amino acids: CASSNLAGATYEQYF. The rearrangement links TRBV6-2 or TRBV6-3 to TRBJ2-7; TRBD2 aligns across 10 bases. The germline V gene has CDR1 MNHEY and CDR2 SVGEGT. The V and J ends lost 5 bases and 2 bases, in that order; junction bases with no gene match: 6. CDR3 length: 15 residues.

V is TRBV5-1 and J is TRBJ1-2; D gene unclear. The ends were cut back, 1 base at V and 0 bases at J, with 10 bases in the middle. The CDR3 is 15 residues long. Germline CDR1 is SGHRS and CDR2 is YFSETQ. CDR3 in DNA: TGCGCCAGCAGCTTGATGGCCAGCGCTAACTATGGCTACACCTTC. Protein: CASSLMASANYGYTF. The complete variable domain, with remaining parts taken from reference TRBV5-1 and TRBJ1-2, reads KAGVTQTPRYLIKTRGQQVTLSCSPISGHRSVSWYQQTPGQGLQFLFEYFSETQRNKGNFPGRFSGRQFSNSRSEMNVSTLELGDSALYLCASSLMASANYGYTFGSGTRLTVV.

V usage is TRBV12-3 or TRBV12-4 and J usage is TRBJ1-5, with TRBD1 as a possible D gene (5 bases). The CDR3 extends over 12 amino acids. Deletions cut 6 bases from V and 9 bases from J, with 12 bases between. CDR3 sequence reads: CASRGLGGPQHF. In nucleotides, the CDR3 is TGTGCCAGCAGGGGCCTCGGGGGGCCCCAGCATTTT.

The rearrangement joins TRBV10-3 to TRBJ1-1; perhaps TRBD1 as D (5 bases). Per the germline V gene, CDR1 is ENHRY and CDR2 is SYGVKD. The CDR3 has 12 amino acids. Trimming stripped 10 bases from V and 7 bases from J, with 16 bases between. CDR3 DNA sequence: TGTGCCACGGGGGAGTACGAGGTTGAAGCTTTCTTT. Protein sequence: CATGEYEVEAFF.

This clone was picked up one time. J is TRBJ1-1 and V is TRBV29-1; D ambiguous. CDR1 is SQVTM and CDR2 is ANQGSEA in the germline V gene. CDR3 length: 15 amino acids. V lost 7 bases, J lost 0 bases, and 18 bases lay in between. In DNA, the CDR3 is TGCAGCGCACCCTCTACTTCACGGCTGAACACTGAAGCTTTCTTT. It translates to CSAPSTSRLNTEAFF.

J is TRBJ1-2 and V is TRBV19; D unclear. CDR1 is LNHDA, CDR2 SQIVND, per germline (reference sequence). This CDR3 is 14 amino acids long. Trimming removed 2 bases at V and 0 bases at J, with 7 bases between. This CDR3 reads CASSISLANYGYTF. The DNA for the CDR3 is TGTGCCAGTAGTATATCGCTAGCTAACTATGGCTACACCTTC.

This clone occurred once. The rearrangement joins TRBV5-1 to TRBJ2-2; D perhaps matches TRBD1 (6 bases). Trimming cost V 5 bases and J 8 bases, with 19 bases left between them. Germline CDR1 SGHRS, CDR2 YFSETQ. The CDR3 loop spans 15 amino acids. The CDR3 reads CASRDLRTDAGELFF. The CDR3 DNA sequence: TGCGCCAGCAGGGACCTACGGACAGACGCAGGGGAGCTGTTTTTT.

The CDR3 DNA reads TGTGCCAGCAGCCGAATGTCTTCTAGCACAGATACGCAGTATTTT. Translating it yields CASSRMSSSTDTQYF. This chain uses TRBV27 with TRBJ2-3; no firm D call. Germline V gives CDR1 MNHEY, CDR2 SMNVEV (reference sequence). With 6 bases removed from V and 0 bases from J, the gap between germline ends came to 13 bases. The CDR3 length is 15 residues.

This clone showed up just once. The V gene is TRBV18, the J gene TRBJ2-3, with D possibly being TRBD2 (6 bases). With 0 bases removed from V and 0 bases from J, the gap between germline ends came to 10 bases. Germline CDR1 reads KGHSH; CDR2 reads LQKENI. The CDR3 runs to 16 residues. CDR3 loop: CASSPPWDSSTDTQYF. CDR3 bases: TGTGCCAGCTCACCACCCTGGGACTCAAGCACAGATACGCAGTATTTT.

The J gene is TRBJ1-4, the V gene TRBV3-1 (or the pseudogene TRBV3-2); D is ambiguous. The CDR3 contains 13 residues. Germline V gene sequence: CDR1 LGHDT, CDR2 YNNKEL (reference sequence). Trimming stripped 3 bases from V and 6 bases from J, with 8 bases between. DNA for the CDR3: TGTGCCAGCAGCCAGGGGTCTTATGAAAAACTGTTTTTT. Protein sequence: CASSQGSYEKLFF.

The chain recombines TRBV10-3 with TRBJ2-7, with TRBD1 matching 7 bases. The CDR3 extends over 13 amino acids. Germline assignment: CDR1 ENHRY and CDR2 SYGVKD. The ends lost 6 bases at V and 2 bases at J; junction bases unmatched: 4. The CDR3 region is CAIRTDRTYEQYF. DNA of the CDR3: TGTGCCATCAGGACGGACAGGACCTACGAGCAGTACTTC.

The V and J genes are TRBV7-9 and TRBJ2-7; TRBD2 might be the D (6 bases). Germline V gene lookup returns CDR1 SEHNR and CDR2 FQNEAQ (reference sequence). V lost 3 bases to trimming and J lost 0 bases, with 15 bases between them. CDR3 length: 16 residues. The CDR3 spells CASSFPVGLVSYEQYF. As DNA, the CDR3 is TGTGCCAGCAGCTTTCCTGTGGGACTGGTCTCCTACGAGCAGTACTTC.

This chain links TRBV7-2 with TRBJ1-1, with D perhaps matching TRBD1 (5 bases). Trimming shortened V by 0 bases and J by 4 bases, and 18 bases separated the two germline ends. There are 17 residues in the CDR3. Germline loops: CDR1 SGHTA, CDR2 FQGNSA. CDR3 residues: CASSLAPSGIGGTEAFF. In DNA, the CDR3 is TGTGCCAGCAGCTTAGCCCCCTCAGGGATCGGAGGCACTGAAGCTTTCTTT.